Below are 16 T cell receptor beta chains sequenced from a single sample in a study of PD-1 blockade in classical Hodgkin lymphoma. TCRdb's copy holds only in-frame clones and misses some; the assay was immunoSEQ multiplex PCR. The sample lists some 52,000 clones; approximately 86% were seen once. Time point reported: cycle 4 day 1 (C4D1), after less than 7 weeks of nivolumab. No patient escaped relapse after autologous stem cell transplantation, and brentuximab vedotin exposure varied. The starting material was peripheral blood mononuclear cells (PBMCs), obtained before the fourth cycle of nivolumab. The origin of the receptors is a human donor with classical Hodgkin lymphoma.

The V call is TRBV9, the J call TRBJ2-3; D unclear. The ends were cut back, 0 bases at V and 4 bases at J, with 6 bases in the middle. The germline V gene has CDR1 SGDLS and CDR2 YYNGEE. The CDR3 is 13 amino acids. CDR3 bases: TGTGCCAGCAGCGTAGATCTTCCAGATACGCAGTATTTT. It translates to CASSVDLPDTQYF.

The chain links TRBV28 to TRBJ1-5, with D unclear. Germline CDR1 reads MDHEN; CDR2 reads SYDVKM. This CDR3 has 14 amino acids. Trimming shortened V by 6 bases and J by 3 bases, and 12 bases separated the two germline ends. CDR3 in DNA: TGTGCCAGCAGGGCACAGTTCCCCAATCAGCCCCAGCATTTT. Its translation is CASRAQFPNQPQHF.

V and J are TRBV29-1 and TRBJ2-1, with TRBD1 matching 11 bases. The CDR3 loop spans 14 amino acids. Germline V gives CDR1 SQVTM, CDR2 ANQGSEA. V dropped 7 bases and J dropped 8; count of bases not matched to a gene: 10. The CDR3 DNA reads as TGCAGCGCAGCCCTGGGACAGGGGGGCCATGAGCAGTTCTTC. Residues: CSAALGQGGHEQFF.

This chain uses TRBV28 with TRBJ2-6; TRBD2 matches 8 bases. Trimming at V came to 8 bases and at J to 2 bases, leaving 8 bases not matched to a gene. CDR1 MDHEN and CDR2 SYDVKM come from the germline V gene. The CDR3 extends over 16 amino acids. CDR3: CASESGSGTGANVLTF. DNA of the CDR3: TGTGCCAGCGAGAGCGGGAGTGGGACTGGGGCCAACGTCCTGACTTTC.

The chain links TRBV6-6 to TRBJ2-7; D remains unclear. Trimming took 2 bases from V and 3 from J, leaving 8 bases between them. The CDR3 has 13 amino acids. Germline-derived CDR1 and CDR2 are MNHNY and SVGAGI (reference sequence). CDR3 sequence reads: CASSYPPGYEQYF. In DNA, the CDR3 is TGTGCCAGCAGTTACCCACCTGGCTACGAGCAGTACTTC.

The J gene is TRBJ2-7, the V gene TRBV14; D uncertain. CDR3 length equals 16 residues. In germline, CDR1 is SGHDN, CDR2 FVKESK. Trimming shortened V by 0 bases and J by 1 base, and 13 bases separated the two germline ends. The CDR3 loop reads CASSQEKVHYSYEQYF. The CDR3 nucleotides are TGTGCCAGCAGCCAAGAAAAGGTTCATTATTCCTACGAGCAGTACTTC. Variable domain in full (rest from reference TRBV14 and TRBJ2-7): EAGVTQFPSHSVIEKGQTVTLRCDPISGHDNLYWYRRVMGKEIKFLLHFVKESKQDESGMPNNRFLAERTGGTYSTLKVQPAELEDSGVYFCASSQEKVHYSYEQYFGPGTRLTVT.

The V and J genes are TRBV9 and TRBJ2-6; TRBD2 matches at 14 bases. Germline V gene sequence: CDR1 SGDLS, CDR2 YYNGEE. The CDR3 runs to 21 residues. V shed 4 bases, J shed 0 bases, and the junction held 12 bases outside the gene matches. In nucleotides, the CDR3 is TGTGCCAGCAGCCCCCGACTTCAAGGACTAGCGGGAGGCTCTGGGGCCAACGTCCTGACTTTC. Translating gives CASSPRLQGLAGGSGANVLTF. Full variable domain (missing parts from reference TRBV9 and TRBJ2-6): DSGVTQTPKHLITATGQRVTLRCSPRSGDLSVYWYQQSLDQGLQFLIQYYNGEERAKGNILERFSAQQFPDLHSELNLSSLELGDSALYFCASSPRLQGLAGGSGANVLTFGAGSRLTVL.

The genes are TRBV28 and TRBJ2-7; D uncertain. V lost 2 bases to trimming and J lost 0 bases, with 11 bases between them. The CDR3 loop spans 15 amino acids. Per germline, CDR1 MDHEN and CDR2 SYDVKM. The CDR3 DNA follows: TGTGCCAGCAGTTTACGGCAGGCGTCCTCCTACGAGCAGTACTTC. Translation gives CASSLRQASSYEQYF.

Turning to this clone: Other DNA sequences in the sample encode the same CDR3. The chain combines TRBV11-3 with TRBJ2-7; D unresolved. Germline-derived CDR1 and CDR2 are SGHNT and YENEEA. CDR3 length: 13 residues. V lost 3 bases, J lost 3 bases, and 9 bases lay in between. This CDR3 is CASSFRTGYEQYF. In DNA form, the CDR3 reads TGTGCCAGCAGCTTTAGGACGGGCTACGAGCAGTACTTC.

This clone was found once. The chain combines TRBV5-6 with TRBJ2-2; the match to TRBD1 covers 12 bases. The CDR3 totals 16 residues. The J segment lost 3 bases and the V segment lost 0 bases, leaving 0 bases of the junction unmatched. CDR1 and CDR2 from the germline V gene are SGHDT and YYEEEE. The CDR3 is CASSLGDRGHTGELFF. The CDR3 region has the DNA TGTGCCAGCAGCTTGGGGGACAGGGGGCACACCGGGGAGCTGTTTTTT.

The V call is TRBV27, the J call TRBJ2-1; TRBD2 agrees at 12 bases. The CDR3 contains 16 residues. The V and J ends lost 5 bases and 0 bases, in that order; junction bases with no gene match: 2. CDR1 is MNHEY and CDR2 is SMNVEV in the germline V gene (reference sequence). This CDR3 reads CASSLTSGSSYNEQFF. DNA of the CDR3: TGTGCCAGCAGTCTGACTAGCGGGAGCTCCTACAATGAGCAGTTCTTC.

This clone has a single count. V is TRBV19 and J is TRBJ1-5; maybe TRBD1 (6 bases). Germline CDR1 and CDR2: LNHDA and SQIVND (reference sequence). Trimming pared 2 bases from V and 0 bases from J, leaving 11 bases between. The CDR3 is 16 residues long. This CDR3 is CASSIRGGLSNQPQHF. The DNA of the CDR3 is TGTGCCAGTAGTATAAGGGGGGGCCTTAGCAATCAGCCCCAGCATTTT.

The V gene is TRBV6-5, the J gene TRBJ2-7, with D unclear. V was shortened by 2 bases and J by 7 bases, with 9 bases between the two germline ends. Germline values: CDR1 MNHEY, CDR2 SVGAGI. The CDR3 spans 12 residues. The DNA of the CDR3 is TGTGCCAGCAGTTACGGTGGGGTGGAGCAGTACTTC. Translated, it gives CASSYGGVEQYF.

The V gene is TRBV10-3, the J gene TRBJ1-2; D gene ambiguous. The CDR3 is 15 residues long. Germline V gives CDR1 ENHRY, CDR2 SYGVKD. Trimming removed 0 bases at V and 3 bases at J, with 11 bases between. The CDR3 nucleotides read TGTGCCATCAGTGAGTCGAGAGCACGGGACTATGGCTACACCTTC. Protein: CAISESRARDYGYTF.

In this sample, this clone is medium-sized (0.01 to 0.1%). The chain is built from TRBV6-5 and TRBJ1-2; D is perhaps TRBD1 (5 bases). From germline, CDR1 is MNHEY and CDR2 SVGAGI. Trimming removed 8 bases at V and 5 bases at J, with 12 bases between. This CDR3 is 12 amino acids long. The CDR3 nucleotides read TGTGCCAGCTTAGAGGCAGGGTATGGCTACACCTTC. Its translation: CASLEAGYGYTF.

This chain uses TRBV4-2 with TRBJ1-1, with 10 positions matching TRBD1. Per the germline V gene, CDR1 is LGHNA and CDR2 is YNFKEQ. The CDR3 length is 13 residues. V shed 3 bases, J shed 5 bases, and the junction held 0 bases outside the gene matches. In DNA, the CDR3 is TGTGCCAGCAGCCAGGGACAGGGGACTGAAGCTTTCTTT. Protein: CASSQGQGTEAFF.